This TCR beta chain appears in the sequencing data of a study of shared clonotypes between healthy human individuals. Data came from immunoSEQ multiplex PCR; TCRdb stores just in-frame clones and leaves some out. The sample records around 2,100,000 clones, just under 95% being singletons. The naive CD8 subset, CD45RO-negative cells positively selected for CCR7, excluded terminally differentiated effector memory CD45RA+ cells. The CDR3 sequence is 15 residues long. The rearrangement links TRBV21-1 to TRBJ2-5; TRBD1 is the table's D call, not checked against the DNA. TRBV21-1 has pseudogene status. The sequence was collected from a man between 18 and 29 years old in good health. Sample: naive CD8+ T cells sorted from blood. For the CDR3, the DNA is TGTGCCAGCAGCAAAGCGCCATACACGATGGAGACCCAGTACTTC. Its protein is CASSKAPYTMETQYF.